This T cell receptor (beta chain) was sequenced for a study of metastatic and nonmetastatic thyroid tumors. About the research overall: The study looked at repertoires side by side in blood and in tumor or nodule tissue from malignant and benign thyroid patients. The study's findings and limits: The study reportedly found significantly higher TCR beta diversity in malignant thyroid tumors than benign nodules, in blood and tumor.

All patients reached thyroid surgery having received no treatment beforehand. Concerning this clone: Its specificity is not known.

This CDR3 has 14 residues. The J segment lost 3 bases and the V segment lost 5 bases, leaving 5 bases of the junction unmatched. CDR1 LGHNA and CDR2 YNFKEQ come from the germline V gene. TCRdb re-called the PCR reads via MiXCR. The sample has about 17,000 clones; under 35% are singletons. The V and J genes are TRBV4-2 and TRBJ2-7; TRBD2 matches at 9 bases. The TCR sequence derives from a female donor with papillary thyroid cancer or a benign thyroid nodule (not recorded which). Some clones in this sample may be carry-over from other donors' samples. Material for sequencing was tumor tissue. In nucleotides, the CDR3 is TGTGCCAGCAGCTTGGCGGGGGGGGTCTACGAGCAGTACTTC. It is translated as CASSLAGGVYEQYF.